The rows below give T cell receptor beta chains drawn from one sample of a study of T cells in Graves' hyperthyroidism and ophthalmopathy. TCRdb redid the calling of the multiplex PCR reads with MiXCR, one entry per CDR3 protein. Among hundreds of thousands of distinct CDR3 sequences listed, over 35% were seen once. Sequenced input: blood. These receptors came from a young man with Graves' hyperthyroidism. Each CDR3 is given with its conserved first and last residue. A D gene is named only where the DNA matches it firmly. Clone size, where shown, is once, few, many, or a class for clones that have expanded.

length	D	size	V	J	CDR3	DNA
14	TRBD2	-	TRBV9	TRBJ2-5	CASSVASGQETQYF	TGTGCCAGCAGCGTAGCTAGCGGGCAAGAGACCCAGTACTTC
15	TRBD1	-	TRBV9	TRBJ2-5	CASSWGGQGIETQYF	TGTGCCAGCAGCTGGGGGGGACAGGGGATAGAGACCCAGTACTTC
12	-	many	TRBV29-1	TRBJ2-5	CSVRGGGETQYF	TGCAGCGTCCGGGGAGGAGGGGAGACCCAGTACTTC
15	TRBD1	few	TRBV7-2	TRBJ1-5	CASSSTGGEYQPQHF	TGTGCCAGCAGCTCCACAGGGGGCGAGTATCAGCCCCAGCATTTT
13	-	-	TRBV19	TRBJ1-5	CASSRRQDQPQHF	TGTGCCAGTAGTAGGAGACAGGATCAGCCCCAGCATTTT
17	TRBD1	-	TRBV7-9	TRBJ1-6	CASSLGPSGTGVPPLHF	TGTGCCAGCAGCTTAGGCCCCTCCGGGACAGGGGTCCCACCCCTCCACTTT
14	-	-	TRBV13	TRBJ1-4	CASSHLSTNEKLFF	TGTGCCAGCAGCCACCTCTCAACTAATGAAAAACTGTTTTTT
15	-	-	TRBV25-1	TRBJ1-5	CASSGDTISNQPQHF	TGTGCCAGCAGTGGGGATACAATTAGCAATCAGCCCCAGCATTTT
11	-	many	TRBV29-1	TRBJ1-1	CSGALGTEAFF	TGCAGCGGGGCTCTGGGCACTGAAGCTTTCTTT
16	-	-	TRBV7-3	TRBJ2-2	CASSLYGDPNTGELFF	TGTGCCAGCAGCTTATACGGGGACCCGAACACCGGGGAGCTGTTTTTT
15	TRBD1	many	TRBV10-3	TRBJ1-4	CAISESGQGGEKLFF	TGTGCCATCAGTGAGTCAGGACAGGGAGGTGAAAAACTGTTTTTT
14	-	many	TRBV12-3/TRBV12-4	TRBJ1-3	CASSSGHSGNTIYF	TGTGCCAGCAGCTCAGGTCACTCTGGAAACACCATATATTTT
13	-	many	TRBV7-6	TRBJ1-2	CASSSTETYGYTF	TGTGCCAGCAGCTCCACAGAAACCTATGGCTACACCTTC
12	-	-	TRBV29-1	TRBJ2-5	CSVVGPGETQYF	TGCAGCGTTGTGGGCCCGGGTGAGACCCAGTACTTC
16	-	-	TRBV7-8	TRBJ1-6	CASSPSLREGYSPLHF	TGTGCCAGCAGCCCATCTTTGCGGGAGGGCTATTCACCCCTCCACTTT
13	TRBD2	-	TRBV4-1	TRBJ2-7	CASGLAGVSEQYF	TGCGCCAGCGGACTAGCGGGAGTTAGCGAGCAGTACTTC
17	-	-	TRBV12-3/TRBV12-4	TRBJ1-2	CASGWPYEGEWRNGYTF	TGTGCTAGTGGTTGGCCCTATGAGGGGGAATGGAGGAATGGCTACACCTTC
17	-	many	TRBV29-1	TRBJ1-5	CSVEDAASSQSNQPQHF	TGCAGCGTTGAAGATGCGGCCTCCTCGCAGAGCAATCAGCCCCAGCATTTT
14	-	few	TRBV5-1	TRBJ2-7	CASSLDKFLYEQYF	TGCGCCAGCAGCCTCGACAAGTTCCTCTACGAGCAGTACTTC
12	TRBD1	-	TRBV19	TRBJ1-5	CASGDSHQPQHF	TGTGCCAGTGGGGACAGCCATCAGCCCCAGCATTTT
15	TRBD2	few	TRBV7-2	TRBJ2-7	CASSLLAGGNYEQYF	TGTGCCAGCAGTCTACTAGCGGGCGGGAACTACGAGCAGTACTTC
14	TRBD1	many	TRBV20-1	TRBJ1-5	CSATPGQGLYRQHF	TGCAGTGCAACTCCGGGACAGGGTCTTTACCGCCAGCATTTT
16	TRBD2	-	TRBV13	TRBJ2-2	CASSREREGQTGELFF	TGTGCCAGCAGCCGTGAGCGGGAGGGCCAAACCGGGGAGCTGTTTTTT
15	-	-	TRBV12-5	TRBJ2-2	CASGFVAVQVGELFF	TGTGCTAGTGGTTTTGTTGCGGTTCAGGTCGGGGAGCTGTTTTTT
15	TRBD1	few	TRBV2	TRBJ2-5	CASNRGRRDQETQYF	TGTGCCAGCAATAGGGGGCGACGAGACCAAGAGACCCAGTACTTC
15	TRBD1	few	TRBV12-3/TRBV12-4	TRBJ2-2	CASSLTGSDTGELFF	TGTGCCAGCAGTTTGACAGGGTCGGACACCGGGGAGCTGTTTTTT
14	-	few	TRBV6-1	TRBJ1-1	CASRRATVQPEAFF	TGTGCCAGCAGAAGGGCGACGGTGCAACCTGAAGCTTTCTTT
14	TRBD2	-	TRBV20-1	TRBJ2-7	CSAVSPSGRSEQYF	TGCAGTGCTGTTTCTCCTAGCGGGAGGAGCGAGCAGTACTTC
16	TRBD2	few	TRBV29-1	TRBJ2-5	CSVEGGGERGQETQYF	TGCAGCGTTGAAGGGGGAGGGGAAAGGGGCCAAGAGACCCAGTACTTC
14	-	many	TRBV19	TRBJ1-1	CASLKLGVNTEAFF	TGTGCCAGTCTAAAATTGGGGGTCAACACTGAAGCTTTCTTT
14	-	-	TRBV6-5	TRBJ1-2	CAISYTQTGGGYTF	TGTGCCATCAGTTACACCCAGACAGGCGGCGGCTACACCTTC
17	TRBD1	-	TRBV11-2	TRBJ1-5	CASSRTGGVRSNQPQHF	TGTGCCAGCAGCCGGACAGGGGGCGTGAGGAGCAATCAGCCCCAGCATTTT
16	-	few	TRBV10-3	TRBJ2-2	CAISENRAEEGGELFF	TGTGCCATCAGTGAGAACCGGGCTGAGGAAGGCGGGGAGCTGTTTTTT
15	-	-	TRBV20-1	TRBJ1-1	CSAPRRGALNTEAFF	TGCAGTGCCCCTAGGAGGGGGGCATTGAACACTGAAGCTTTCTTT
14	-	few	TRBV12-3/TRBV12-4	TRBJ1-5	CASSSGRGRQPQHF	TGTGCCAGCAGTTCGGGCAGGGGCCGGCAGCCCCAGCATTTT
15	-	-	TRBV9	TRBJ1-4	CASSLGPWTNEKLFF	TGTGCCAGCAGCCTCGGACCTTGGACTAATGAAAAACTGTTTTTT
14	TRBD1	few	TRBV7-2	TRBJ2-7	CASSLGTGLDEQYF	TGTGCCAGCAGCTTAGGGACAGGGCTGGACGAGCAGTACTTC
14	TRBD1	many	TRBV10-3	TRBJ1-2	CAITSDREDYGYTF	TGTGCCATCACCTCGGACAGGGAGGACTATGGCTACACCTTC
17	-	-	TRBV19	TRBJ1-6	CASRPGGGSTGDSPLHF	TGTGCCAGCCGGCCAGGCGGGGGAAGTACCGGGGATTCACCCCTCCACTTT
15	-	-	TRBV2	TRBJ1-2	CASSGDVSGGLGYTF	TGTGCCAGCAGTGGAGACGTCTCTGGGGGCCTGGGCTACACCTTC
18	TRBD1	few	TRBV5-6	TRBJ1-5	CASSLAIGTGRFAQPQHF	TGTGCCAGCAGCTTGGCCATAGGGACAGGGCGCTTTGCTCAGCCCCAGCATTTT
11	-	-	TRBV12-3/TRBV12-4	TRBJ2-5	CAGSLVGYQYF	TGTGCCGGCAGTTTAGTAGGCTATCAGTACTTC
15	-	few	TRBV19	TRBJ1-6	CASTPSDSLNSPLHF	TGTGCCAGTACCCCCTCAGACAGTTTAAATTCACCCCTCCACTTT
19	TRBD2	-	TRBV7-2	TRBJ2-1	CASSQDAPSAGGPTDEQFF	TGCGCCAGCAGCCAAGATGCCCCGTCAGCGGGAGGGCCTACCGATGAGCAGTTCTTC
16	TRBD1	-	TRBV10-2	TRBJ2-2	CASSYAGGAMTGELFF	TGTGCCAGCAGTTACGCAGGGGGCGCGATGACCGGGGAGCTGTTTTTT
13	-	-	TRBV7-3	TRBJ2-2	CASSPSYPGELFF	TGTGCCAGCAGCCCCTCGTATCCCGGGGAGCTGTTTTTT
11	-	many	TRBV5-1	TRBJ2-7	CASSYNYEQYF	TGTGCCAGCAGCTACAACTACGAGCAGTACTTC
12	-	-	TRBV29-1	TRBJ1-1	CSVDAGYNEAFF	TGCAGCGTTGATGCGGGTTATAATGAAGCTTTCTTT
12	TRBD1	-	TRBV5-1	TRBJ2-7	CASSPRDSQQYF	TGCGCCAGCAGCCCCCGGGACAGCCAGCAGTACTTC
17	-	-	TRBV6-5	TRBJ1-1	CASSRGLIRRADTEAFF	TGTGCCAGCAGCAGGGGACTTATAAGAAGGGCGGACACTGAAGCTTTCTTT
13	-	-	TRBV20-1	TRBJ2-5	CSARGIFQETQYF	TGCAGTGCTAGAGGGATTTTCCAAGAGACCCAGTACTTC
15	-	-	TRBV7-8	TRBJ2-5	CASAKGPSVGETQYF	TGTGCCAGCGCTAAGGGACCCAGCGTGGGGGAGACCCAGTACTTC
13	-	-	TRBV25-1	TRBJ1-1	CASGEGLRTEAFF	TGTGCCAGCGGAGAGGGGCTGAGAACTGAAGCTTTCTTT
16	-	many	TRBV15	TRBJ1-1	CATSRDRWTLNTEAFF	TGTGCCACCAGCAGAGATCGGTGGACCCTGAACACTGAAGCTTTCTTT
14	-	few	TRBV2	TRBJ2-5	CASSEGPHQETQYF	TGTGCCAGCAGTGAAGGACCACACCAAGAGACCCAGTACTTC
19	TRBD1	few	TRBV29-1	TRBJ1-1	CSVEDLTSRTGGAGTEAFF	TGCAGCGTTGAAGACTTAACTTCCCGGACAGGGGGCGCCGGAACTGAAGCTTTCTTT
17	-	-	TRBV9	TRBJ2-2	CASSVALTGLISGELFF	TGTGCCAGCAGCGTAGCTCTAACTGGACTTATCTCCGGGGAGCTGTTTTTT
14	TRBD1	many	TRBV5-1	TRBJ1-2	CASSTGQGYYGYTF	TGCGCCAGCAGCACCGGACAGGGGTACTATGGCTACACCTTC
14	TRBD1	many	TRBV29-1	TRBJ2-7	CSVVSTDRGYEQYF	TGCAGCGTTGTATCCACGGACAGGGGATACGAGCAGTACTTC
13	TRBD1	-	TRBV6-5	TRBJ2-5	CASTLQGSETQYF	TGTGCCAGTACCCTACAGGGGAGTGAGACCCAGTACTTC